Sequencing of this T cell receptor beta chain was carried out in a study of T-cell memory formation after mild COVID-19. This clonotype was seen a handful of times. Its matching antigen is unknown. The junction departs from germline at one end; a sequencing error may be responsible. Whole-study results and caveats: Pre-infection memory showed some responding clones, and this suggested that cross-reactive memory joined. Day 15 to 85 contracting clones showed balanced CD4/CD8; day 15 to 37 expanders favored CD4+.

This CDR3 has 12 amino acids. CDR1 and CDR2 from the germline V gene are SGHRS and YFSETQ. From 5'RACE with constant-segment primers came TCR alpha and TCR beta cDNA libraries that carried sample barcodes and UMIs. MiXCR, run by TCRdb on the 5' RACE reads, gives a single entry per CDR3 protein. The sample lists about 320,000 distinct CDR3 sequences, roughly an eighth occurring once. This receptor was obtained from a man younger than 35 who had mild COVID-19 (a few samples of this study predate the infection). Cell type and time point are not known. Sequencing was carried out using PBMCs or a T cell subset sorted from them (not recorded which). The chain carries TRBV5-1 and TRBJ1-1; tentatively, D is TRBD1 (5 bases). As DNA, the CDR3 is TGCGCCAGCAGTTTGGAGAGGGGACCAGCTTTCTTT. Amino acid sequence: CASSLERGPAFF.